This T cell receptor beta chain was captured by sequencing in a study of post-analysis software for immune sequencing data. Findings of the study overall: TRBV5-6, TRBV5-1 and TRBV20-1 belonged to a set of about five TRBV segments that were more frequent in patients than controls. Controls' normalized Chao1 diversity significantly exceeded that of multiple sclerosis patients.

Looked up from germline, CDR1 is SGHTA and CDR2 is FQGNSA. The CDR3 sequence is 16 residues long. V shed 4 bases and J 6 bases; nucleotides not matched to a gene: 12. The TCR beta cDNA libraries contained unique molecular identifiers. Each CDR3 protein gets one entry after TCRdb re-called the PCR reads with MiXCR. The sample consists of under 650,000 distinct CDR3 sequences, around 40% of them appearing once. This clonotype turned up a few times. Its matching antigen is unknown. The source of this sequence is a girl aged 5-17 years with multiple sclerosis. Sequencing was done on a sample of blood. This rearrangement joins TRBV7-2 to TRBJ2-3, with TRBD2 matching over 8 bases. For the CDR3, the DNA is TGTGCCAGCAGCTCGCCTTCAGGTCGCGGGGGGGATACGCAGTATTTT. Translated, it gives CASSSPSGRGGDTQYF.